What follows are 30 T cell receptor beta chains derived from one specimen sequenced in a study of T cells in women clearing cervical HPV infection listed by TCRdb under 2018. Library generation was performed with the immunoSEQ multiplex PCR assay. The table comes from immuneACCESS by way of TCRdb, which keeps in-frame sequences with V and J called. Part of the clones is missing from these tables; in studies checked, under half for an unresolved V gene and the rest for unknown reasons. The sample table holds about 23,000 clones. Clones ranked in the top ten supply less than 3.5% of the sample. Sequenced: blood buffy coat. All receptors derive from a woman aged 18 to 75 with a cervical HPV16 infection that either progressed to CIN3+ or cleared (not recorded which).

Points on this clone: Coverage ceases 3 residues before the CDR3 finishes, and the germline J gene fills in the end. V and J are TRBV20-1 and TRBJ2-3, with a weak D call TRBD1 (6 bases). Germline-derived CDR1 and CDR2 are DFQATT and SNEGSKA (reference sequence). The CDR3 runs 14 residues. CDR3 in amino acids: CSARDLGAQETQYF. Partial CDR3 DNA: TGCAGTGCTAGAGATCTGGGGGCCCAAGAGACG.

A remark on this clone: With the read ending 3 residues before the CDR3 end, the germline J gene is used to fill in that end. The chain carries TRBV20-1 and TRBJ2-4; D is perhaps TRBD1 (5 bases). Germline assignment: CDR1 DFQATT and CDR2 SNEGSKA (reference sequence). CDR3 size: 15 residues. Trimming removed 6 bases from V and 8 bases from J, with 23 bases in between. The CDR3 bases that were read are TGCAGTGCACTGAAGCGCCAGTACGTAGGGGACATT. Protein: CSALKRQYVGDI. Given in full, the CDR3 is CSALKRQYVGDIQYF.

Worth noting for this clone: The read stops 3 residues short of the end of the CDR3; the missing end is completed from the germline J gene. This chain joins TRBV20-1 and TRBJ2-5, with 8 bases lining up with TRBD2. Germline lookup yields CDR1 DFQATT and CDR2 SNEGSKA (reference sequence). The junction had 0 bases not matched to a gene; V was cut back by 1 base and J by 5 bases. There are 12 residues in the CDR3. CDR3 in amino acids: CSARAGGETQYF. The part of the CDR3 DNA that was read is TGCAGTGCTAGAGCGGGGGGGGAGACC.

Comments on this clone: The read halts 3 residues ahead of the CDR3 end, with the missing end drawn from the germline J gene. This chain connects TRBV19 to TRBJ1-2; possibly TRBD1 for D (5 bases). Germline CDR1 is LNHDA and CDR2 is SQIVND (reference sequence). CDR3 length: 14 residues. The CDR3 DNA, read in part, is TGTGCCAGTAGTATAGGGGGCAGTCTAGCGGGC. Its protein product is CASSIGGSLAG. The whole CDR3 region reads CASSIGGSLAGYTF.

As for this clone: From the germline J gene comes the end of the CDR3, since the read stops 3 residues before it. The chain links TRBV19 to TRBJ2-7, with TRBD1 identical over 12 bases. CDR3 length equals 13 residues. The germline V gene encodes CDR1 LNHDA and CDR2 SQIVND (reference sequence). V shed 9 bases and J 6 bases; nucleotides not matched to a gene: 6. The sequenced CDR3 bases are TGTGCCAGCAAGGGACAGGGGGCTGGCGAG. Translation gives CASKGQGAGE. The whole CDR3 protein is CASKGQGAGEQYF.

Details on this clone: The missing CDR3 end, 3 residues past where the read stops, is filled in from the germline J gene. The chain links TRBV20-1 to TRBJ1-6; a possible D gene is TRBD1 (5 bases). The CDR3 extends over 14 amino acids. CDR1 DFQATT and CDR2 SNEGSKA come from the germline V gene (reference sequence). V lost 3 bases and J 6 bases, leaving 12 bases between the germline ends. This CDR3 is CSARVGGPNSPLHF. The DNA read from the CDR3 is TGCAGTGCTAGGGTCGGGGGACCTAATTCACCC.

With respect to this clone: The CDR3 end lies 3 residues beyond the end of the read and is filled in from the germline J gene. The rearrangement links TRBV7-2 to TRBJ1-6; D remains ambiguous. CDR3 length: 14 residues. Per germline, CDR1 SGHTA and CDR2 FQGNSA. V gave up 4 bases and J gave up 6 bases, with 10 bases separating them. CDR3 bases read: TGTGCCAGCAGCTCTCCAGCGGGTAATTCACCC. It specifies CASSSPAGNSP. The complete CDR3 reads CASSSPAGNSPLHF.

As for this clone: The read terminates 3 residues before the CDR3 end, so the remaining end is supplied by the germline J gene. This chain connects TRBV7-2 to TRBJ1-4; 7 bases agree with TRBD1. The germline V gene has CDR1 SGHTA and CDR2 FQGNSA. The CDR3 contains 14 residues. V lost 8 bases to trimming and J lost 8 bases; unmatched junction nucleotides: 11. The CDR3 is CASARQGGNEKLFF. The sequenced CDR3 bases are TGTGCCAGCGCCAGACAGGGAGGAAACGAAAAA.

On this clone itself: The read is 3 residues too short to cover the CDR3 end, so that end is filled in from the germline J gene. The V call is TRBV5-1, the J call TRBJ2-7, with D perhaps TRBD1 (7 bases). V was pared by 0 bases and J by 2 bases, with 12 bases between. CDR1 is SGHRS, CDR2 YFSETQ, per germline. The CDR3 totals 15 residues. The CDR3 is CASSLVSGGTYEQYF. CDR3 DNA (partial): TGCGCCAGCAGCTTGGTGTCAGGGGGGACCTACGAG.

Comments on this clone: The CDR3 extends 3 residues past the end of the read, so its final part is completed from the germline J gene. V usage is TRBV7-6 and J usage is TRBJ2-1, with 10 bases aligning to TRBD1. With V trimmed by 3 bases and J by 5 bases, 4 bases remained unmatched. Germline CDR1 SGHVS, CDR2 FNYEAQ. The CDR3 spans 15 residues. This chain's CDR3 is CASSFTGTGDNEQFF. The CDR3 bases that were read are TGTGCCAGCAGCTTTACCGGGACAGGGGACAATGAG.

With regard to this clone: The junction and the germline gene differ at one end; a read error may be behind it. The sequenced fragment ends 3 residues before the CDR3 boundary, so the rest is inferred from the germline J gene. The identical CDR3 is also encoded by other nucleotide sequences in the sample. The V call is TRBV7-2, the J call TRBJ1-3; 7 nucleotides line up with TRBD1. The CDR3 covers 15 residues. Germline loops: CDR1 SGHTA, CDR2 FQGNSA. The covered CDR3 bases are TGTGCCAGCAGCTTAGGGCAGGGGGGCGGAAACACG. Its protein product is CASSLGQGGGNT. The complete CDR3 sequence is CASSLGQGGGNTIYF.

This chain's CDR3 is CAWSPQRLVGSPLFF. The sequenced CDR3 bases are TGTGCCTGGAGTCCCCAACGACTTGTGGGTTCACCA. V and J are TRBV30 and TRBJ1-4; D ambiguous. The read ends 3 residues early relative to the CDR3; the germline J gene fills the gap. The CDR3 runs to 15 residues. The germline gives CDR1 GTSNPN, CDR2 SVGIG (reference sequence).

As regards this clone: The sequence runs out 3 residues before the end of the CDR3; the remainder is reconstructed from the germline J gene. J is TRBJ2-1 and V is TRBV2, with a tentative D call TRBD1 (5 bases). Germline V gene sequence: CDR1 SNHLY, CDR2 FYNNEI. Trimming removed 2 bases from V and 4 bases from J, with 12 bases in between. This CDR3 is built from 15 residues. The CDR3 loop reads CASSELQGGYNEQFF. CDR3 DNA (partial): TGTGCCAGCAGTGAACTCCAGGGTGGGTACAATGAG.

Remarks on this clone: From the germline J gene comes the end of the CDR3, since the read stops 3 residues before it. The chain employs TRBV20-1 and TRBJ1-2; TRBD1 might be the D (5 bases). The CDR3 length is 16 residues. CDR1 and CDR2 (germline): DFQATT, SNEGSKA (reference sequence). The covered CDR3 bases are TGCAGTGCTCAGCCCCTAGAGCAGGGAAATTTCGTGGGC. As protein: CSAQPLEQGNFVG. The whole CDR3 region reads CSAQPLEQGNFVGYTF.

With regard to this clone: The read ends 3 residues early relative to the CDR3; the germline J gene fills the gap. The chain combines TRBV19 with TRBJ1-4, with a weak D call TRBD1 (5 bases). V lost 4 bases and J lost 5, with 14 bases in between. CDR3 length: 15 amino acids. Germline lookup yields CDR1 LNHDA and CDR2 SQIVND (reference sequence). The sequenced CDR3 bases are TGTGCCAGTAGTACACCGGGACGGGGGAATGAAAAA. Translation: CASSTPGRGNEK. The CDR3 in full is CASSTPGRGNEKLFF.

Note on this clone: The read terminates 3 residues before the CDR3 end, so the remaining end is supplied by the germline J gene. This chain connects TRBV30 to TRBJ1-1; 9 positions match TRBD1. CDR3 length equals 14 residues. The V gene's germline CDR1 is GTSNPN and CDR2 SVGIG (reference sequence). V shed 3 bases, J shed 6 bases, and the junction held 8 bases outside the gene matches. The sequenced CDR3 bases are TGTGCCTGGAGAGGACAGGGGCGGGGGGCTGAA. Amino acid sequence: CAWRGQGRGAE. The whole CDR3 protein is CAWRGQGRGAEAFF.

Comments on this clone: One end of the junction is discordant with germline, which a read error may explain. Partial CDR3 DNA: TGTGCTAGCAGCCCAGACTGGTCCCGCACAGATACG. This sequence encodes CASSPDWSRTDT. From start to end, the CDR3 is CASSPDWSRTDTQYF. The chain has TRBV7-7 and TRBJ2-3; D gene uncertain. The read falls 3 residues short of the CDR3 end, and the missing part is taken from the germline J gene. Looked up from germline, CDR1 is SSHAT and CDR2 is FNYEAQ (reference sequence). The CDR3 length is 15 residues. Variable domain in full (rest from reference TRBV7-7 and TRBJ2-3): GAGVSQSPRYKVTKRGQDVTLRCDPISSHATLYWYQQALGQGPEFLTYFNYEAQPDKSGLPSDRFSAERPEGSISTLTIQRTEQRDSAMYRCASSPDWSRTDTQYFGPGTRLTVL.

Concerning this clone itself: Sequence at one end of the junction differs from germline and may be a read error. The CDR3 goes on 3 residues after the read ends, and that part is filled in from the germline J gene. In the same sample, other DNA sequences code for this CDR3. This chain joins TRBV7-9 and TRBJ1-3; D is perhaps TRBD1 (6 bases). The CDR3 totals 14 residues. The germline CDR1 and CDR2 sequences are SEHNR and FQNEAQ (reference sequence). The DNA read from the CDR3 is TGTGCCAGCAGCTTAGGGACAGCTGGAAACACA. Translation gives CASSLGTAGNT. The CDR3 in full is CASSLGTAGNTIYF.

Concerning this clone: The read ends 3 residues shy of where the CDR3 ends; the end is completed using the germline J gene. The chain is built from TRBV11-2 and TRBJ1-2; D unclear. This CDR3 has 14 amino acids. Germline CDR1 SGHAT, CDR2 FQNNGV. V was clipped by 5 bases and J by 0 bases, with 10 bases between them. CDR3 loop: CASSLSQANYGYTF. The CDR3 bases that were read are TGTGCCAGCAGCCTCAGTCAAGCTAACTATGGC.

CDR3 DNA (partial): TGTGCCATCAGAAAAGGACAGGGACGCTACGAG. Translated, it gives CAIRKGQGRYE. The CDR3 in its entirety is CAIRKGQGRYEQYF. This chain links TRBV10-3 with TRBJ2-7; 8 bases align to TRBD1. The CDR3 extends 3 residues past the end of the read, so its final part is completed from the germline J gene. Germline values: CDR1 ENHRY, CDR2 SYGVKD. The V segment lost 6 bases and the J segment 3 bases; nucleotides outside the gene matches: 7. The CDR3 totals 14 residues.

Points on this clone: The CDR3 end lies 3 residues beyond the end of the read and is filled in from the germline J gene. The chain recombines TRBV7-9 with TRBJ2-4, with D perhaps TRBD2 (5 bases). The CDR3 loop spans 13 amino acids. Germline-derived CDR1 and CDR2 are SEHNR and FQNEAQ (reference sequence). CDR3 DNA (partial): TGTGCCAGCAGCTTACCCCGGGGAAGGCAT. Translating gives CASSLPRGRH. The CDR3 reads in full as CASSLPRGRHQYF.

As for this clone: The read terminates 3 residues before the CDR3 end, so the remaining end is supplied by the germline J gene. J is TRBJ2-1 and V is TRBV18; TRBD2 agrees at 8 bases. V was clipped by 6 bases and J by 4 bases; unmatched bases: 11. Germline assignment: CDR1 KGHSH and CDR2 LQKENI. The CDR3 contains 16 residues. The CDR3 region is CASSPVSAGVYNEQFF. The CDR3 bases that were read are TGTGCCAGCTCCCCGGTTTCAGCGGGGGTTTACAATGAG.

On this clone: The CDR3 is cut off 3 residues early in the read; its end comes from the germline J gene. This chain uses TRBV20-1 with TRBJ2-1, with 10 bases that match TRBD2. The CDR3 covers 15 residues. The ends lost 2 bases at V and 9 bases at J; junction bases unmatched: 10. The germline V gene encodes CDR1 DFQATT and CDR2 SNEGSKA (reference sequence). CDR3 DNA (partial): TGCAGTGCTAGATCCCCTCTAGCGGGAGAGGCTGAG. Translating it yields CSARSPLAGEAE. In full, the CDR3 is CSARSPLAGEAEQFF.

A word on this clone: The CDR3 goes on 3 residues after the read ends, and that part is filled in from the germline J gene. This chain joins TRBV7-6 and TRBJ2-3, with 7 bases aligning to TRBD1. V lost 2 bases and J lost 4; bases outside the gene matches: 3. Germline V gene data show CDR1 as SGHVS and CDR2 as FNYEAQ. This CDR3 contains 14 residues. The CDR3 here is CASSLNRGADTQYF. The CDR3 bases that were read are TGTGCCAGCAGCTTAAACAGGGGAGCAGATACG. Looking up the rest from reference TRBV7-6 and TRBJ2-3 gives the full variable domain: GAGVSQSPRYKVTKRGQDVALRCDPISGHVSLYWYRQALGQGPEFLTYFNYEAQQDKSGLPNDRFSAERPEGSISTLTIQRTEQRDSAMYRCASSLNRGADTQYFGPGTRLTVL.

Concerning this clone itself: The read ends 3 residues before the CDR3 terminus; that terminus is restored from the germline J gene. V gene TRBV7-9 combines with J gene TRBJ1-2; the D gene is possibly TRBD1 (5 bases). This CDR3 region has 12 residues. V was trimmed by 11 bases and J by 1 base, leaving 11 bases between them. CDR1 is SEHNR and CDR2 is FQNEAQ in the germline V gene (reference sequence). The CDR3 DNA, read in part, is TGTGCCGGCCGGGACTATAACTATGGC. It is translated as CAGRDYNYG. The entire CDR3 reads CAGRDYNYGYTF.

In the case of this clone: Read coverage stops 3 residues before the CDR3 terminus; the germline J gene supplies the remainder. The chain carries TRBV2 and TRBJ1-2; TRBD1 matches at 8 bases. The CDR3 is 15 residues long. Germline CDR1 is SNHLY and CDR2 is FYNNEI. J lost 7 bases, V lost 1 base, and 8 bases had no gene match. CDR3 amino acids: CASSEVLQGAGGYTF. CDR3 bases read: TGTGCCAGCAGTGAAGTATTGCAGGGGGCAGGTGGC.

Turning to this clone: The CDR3 end is not reached by the read, which stops 3 residues before it; the germline J gene fills it in. The chain carries TRBV20-1 and TRBJ2-5; D perhaps matches TRBD2 (6 bases). From germline, CDR1 is DFQATT and CDR2 SNEGSKA (reference sequence). The CDR3 consists of 13 residues. V lost 6 bases, J lost 5 bases, and 16 bases lay in between. CDR3 DNA, as far as it was read: TGCAGTGCCCCAAGTAGCGGCCGTGAGACC. Amino acid sequence: CSAPSSGRET. The CDR3 in its entirety is CSAPSSGRETQYF.

A note on this clone: The read terminates 3 residues ahead of where the CDR3 ends, so the germline J gene completes it. The chain joins TRBV6-1 to TRBJ1-5; D remains unclear. CDR3 size: 16 residues. V lost 3 bases and J lost 2, with 14 bases in between. CDR1 MNHNS and CDR2 SASEGT come from the germline V gene. The part of the CDR3 DNA that was read is TGTGCCAGCAGTGATCTGGGCGTGCCCCGCAATCAGCCC. Protein product: CASSDLGVPRNQP. The full CDR3 reads CASSDLGVPRNQPQHF.

As to this clone: The read gets to within 3 residues of the CDR3 end, and the germline J gene fills in the rest. The chain is built from TRBV10-3 and TRBJ2-3; 14 bases line up with TRBD2. This CDR3 has 21 amino acids. Germline CDR1 reads ENHRY; CDR2 reads SYGVKD. The J segment lost 0 bases and the V segment lost 6 bases, leaving 17 bases of the junction unmatched. CDR3 bases read: TGTGCCATCAGAAGACAGGACGGACTAGCGGGAGGACGCGATAGCACAGATACG. It yields the protein CAIRRQDGLAGGRDSTDT. The CDR3 as a whole reads CAIRRQDGLAGGRDSTDTQYF.

The sequenced CDR3 bases are TGTGCCAGCTCACCCCAAGACCGAGAGGGT. This translates into CASSPQDREG. The whole CDR3 sequence reads CASSPQDREGQYF. The V and J genes are TRBV18 and TRBJ2-4, with D perhaps matching TRBD2 (5 bases). The sequence runs out 3 residues before the end of the CDR3; the remainder is reconstructed from the germline J gene. Germline V gene data show CDR1 as KGHSH and CDR2 as LQKENI. The CDR3 has 13 residues.